This T cell receptor (beta chain) was documented in a study of graft-versus-host responses after intestinal transplantation. The overall study: Each patient got anti-thymocyte globulin induction, then tacrolimus and steroids for about 3 years. Study-level findings and limits: Allograft graft-versus-host to host-versus-graft clonal ratios ran high in patients with graft-donor T cell macrochimerism.

Note on this clone: What it binds is unknown.

Assay: immunoSEQ multiplex PCR; the TCRdb copy retains only in-frame clones and omits some. The profile shows 90,000 to 120,000 clones, 80% to 90% of them singletons. Germline V lookup: CDR1 SGHKS, CDR2 YYEKEE (reference sequence). CDR3 size: 13 residues. V lost 3 bases and J lost 4, with 8 bases in between. Sequenced material: unstimulated CD4+ T cells sorted from spleen or lymph node cells, taken before transplant. The rearrangement links TRBV5-5 to TRBJ2-1, with D possibly being TRBD2 (5 bases). This sequence originates from a human donor who was the organ donor for an intestinal transplant. The CDR3 coding sequence is TGTGCCAGCAGCTCCGGACTGTACAATGAGCAGTTCTTC. Translated: CASSSGLYNEQFF.